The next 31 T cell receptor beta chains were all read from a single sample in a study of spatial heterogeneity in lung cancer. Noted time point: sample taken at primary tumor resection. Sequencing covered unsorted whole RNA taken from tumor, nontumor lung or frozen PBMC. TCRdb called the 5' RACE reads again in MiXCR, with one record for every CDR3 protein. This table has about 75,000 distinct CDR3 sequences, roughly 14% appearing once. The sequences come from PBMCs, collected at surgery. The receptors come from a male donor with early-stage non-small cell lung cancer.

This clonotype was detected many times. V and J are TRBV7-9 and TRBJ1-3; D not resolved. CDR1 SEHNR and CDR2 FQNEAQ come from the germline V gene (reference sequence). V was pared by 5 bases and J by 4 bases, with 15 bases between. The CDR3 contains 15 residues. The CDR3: CASSLRVGLGNTIYF. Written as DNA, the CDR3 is TGTGCCAGCAGCCTCCGCGTAGGTCTAGGAAACACCATATATTTT.

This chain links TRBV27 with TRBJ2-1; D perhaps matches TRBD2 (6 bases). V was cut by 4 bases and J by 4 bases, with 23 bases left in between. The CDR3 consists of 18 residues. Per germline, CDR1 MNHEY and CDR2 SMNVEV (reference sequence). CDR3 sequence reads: CASSSPGLGLPTYNEQFF. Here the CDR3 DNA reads TGTGCCAGCAGTTCGCCCGGATTGGGACTGCCAACTTACAATGAGCAGTTCTTC.

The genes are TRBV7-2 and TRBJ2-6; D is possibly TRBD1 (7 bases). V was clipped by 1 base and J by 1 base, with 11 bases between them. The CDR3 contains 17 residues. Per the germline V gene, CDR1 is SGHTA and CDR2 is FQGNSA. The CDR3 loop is CASSLDRGLSGANVLTF. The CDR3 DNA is TGTGCCAGCAGCTTAGACAGGGGACTTTCTGGGGCCAACGTCCTGACTTTC.

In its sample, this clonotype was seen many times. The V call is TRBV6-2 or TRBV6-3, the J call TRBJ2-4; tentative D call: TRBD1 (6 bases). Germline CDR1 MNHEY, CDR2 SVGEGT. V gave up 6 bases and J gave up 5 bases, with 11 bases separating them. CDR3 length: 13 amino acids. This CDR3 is CASRTGYENIQYF. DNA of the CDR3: TGTGCCAGCAGAACAGGGTATGAAAACATTCAGTACTTC.

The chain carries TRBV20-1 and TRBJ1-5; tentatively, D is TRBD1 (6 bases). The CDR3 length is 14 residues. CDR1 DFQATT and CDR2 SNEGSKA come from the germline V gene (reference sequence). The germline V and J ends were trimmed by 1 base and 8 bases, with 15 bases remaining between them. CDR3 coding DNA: TGCAGTGCTAGAGGACCTGCAGGGGAAGAGCCCCAGCATTTT. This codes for CSARGPAGEEPQHF.

The CDR3 reads CASSSEAGANTGELFF. In DNA, the CDR3 is TGCGCCAGCAGCTCAGAGGCAGGGGCCAACACCGGGGAGCTGTTTTTT. The V gene is TRBV5-1, the J gene TRBJ2-2, with D perhaps TRBD1 (6 bases). Trimming shortened V by 3 bases and J by 2 bases, and 14 bases separated the two germline ends. The CDR3 runs to 16 residues. Per germline, CDR1 SGHRS and CDR2 YFSETQ. Full variable domain (rest looked up from reference TRBV5-1 and TRBJ2-2): KAGVTQTPRYLIKTRGQQVTLSCSPISGHRSVSWYQQTPGQGLQFLFEYFSETQRNKGNFPGRFSGRQFSNSRSEMNVSTLELGDSALYLCASSSEAGANTGELFFGEGSRLTVL.

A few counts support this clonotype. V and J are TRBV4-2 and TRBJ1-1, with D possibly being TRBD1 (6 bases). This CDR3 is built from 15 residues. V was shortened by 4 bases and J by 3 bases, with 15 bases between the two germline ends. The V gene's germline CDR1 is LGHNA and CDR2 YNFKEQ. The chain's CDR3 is CASSLKSGDDTEAFF. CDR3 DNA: TGTGCCAGCAGCCTCAAATCAGGGGATGACACTGAAGCTTTCTTT.

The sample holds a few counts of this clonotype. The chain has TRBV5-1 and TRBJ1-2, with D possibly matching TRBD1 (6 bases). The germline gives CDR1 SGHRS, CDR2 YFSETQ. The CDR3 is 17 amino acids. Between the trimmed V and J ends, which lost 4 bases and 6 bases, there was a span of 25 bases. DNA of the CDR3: TGCGCCAGCAGCACCCTTCGACAGGAGGGGCAAGTGCATGGCTACACCTTC. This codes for CASSTLRQEGQVHGYTF.

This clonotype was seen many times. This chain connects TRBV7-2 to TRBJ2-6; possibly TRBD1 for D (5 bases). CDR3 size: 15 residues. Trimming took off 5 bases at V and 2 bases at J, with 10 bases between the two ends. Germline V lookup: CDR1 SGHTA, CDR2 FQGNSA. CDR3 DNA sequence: TGTGCCAGCAGCCTACAGGCCCCTGGGGCCAACGTCCTGACTTTC. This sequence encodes CASSLQAPGANVLTF.

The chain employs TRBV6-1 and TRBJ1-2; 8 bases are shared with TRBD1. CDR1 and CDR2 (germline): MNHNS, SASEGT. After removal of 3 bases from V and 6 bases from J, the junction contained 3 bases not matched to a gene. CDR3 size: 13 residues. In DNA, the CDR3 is TGTGCCAGCAGTGAGGACAGGGAAGATGGCTACACCTTC. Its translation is CASSEDREDGYTF.

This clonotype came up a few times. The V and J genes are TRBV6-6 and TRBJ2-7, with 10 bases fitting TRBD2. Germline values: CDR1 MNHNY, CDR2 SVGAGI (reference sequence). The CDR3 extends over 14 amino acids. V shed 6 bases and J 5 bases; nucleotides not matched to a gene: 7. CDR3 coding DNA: TGTGCCAGCAGCCTAGCGGGAGTGCAGAACGAGCAGTACTTC. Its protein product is CASSLAGVQNEQYF.

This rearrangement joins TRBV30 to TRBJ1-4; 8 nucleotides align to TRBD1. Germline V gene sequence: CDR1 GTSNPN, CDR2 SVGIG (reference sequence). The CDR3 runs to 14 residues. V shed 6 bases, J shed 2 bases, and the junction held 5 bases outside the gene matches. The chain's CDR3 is CACSDRGTNEKLFF. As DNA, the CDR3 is TGTGCCTGCTCTGACAGGGGCACTAATGAAAAACTGTTTTTT.

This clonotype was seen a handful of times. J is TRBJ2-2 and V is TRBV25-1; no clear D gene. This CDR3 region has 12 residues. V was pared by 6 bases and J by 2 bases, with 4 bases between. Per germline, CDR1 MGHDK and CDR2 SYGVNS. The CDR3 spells CASRVNTGELFF. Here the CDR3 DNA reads TGTGCCAGCAGGGTTAACACCGGGGAGCTGTTTTTT. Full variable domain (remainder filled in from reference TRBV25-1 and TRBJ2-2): EADIYQTPRYLVIGTGKKITLECSQTMGHDKMYWYQQDPGMELHLIHYSYGVNSTEKGDLSSESTVSRIRTEHFPLTLESARPSHTSQYLCASRVNTGELFFGEGSRLTVL.

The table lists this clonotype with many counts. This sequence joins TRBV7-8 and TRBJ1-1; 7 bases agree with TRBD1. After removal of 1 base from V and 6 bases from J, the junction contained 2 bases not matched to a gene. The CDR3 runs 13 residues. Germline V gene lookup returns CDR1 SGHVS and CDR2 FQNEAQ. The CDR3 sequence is CASSLGGGAEAFF. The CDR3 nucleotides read TGTGCCAGCAGCTTAGGAGGGGGCGCTGAAGCTTTCTTT. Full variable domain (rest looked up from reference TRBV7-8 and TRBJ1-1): GAGVSQSPRYKVAKRGQDVALRCDPISGHVSLFWYQQALGQGPEFLTYFQNEAQLDKSGLPSDRFFAERPEGSVSTLKIQRTQQEDSAVYLCASSLGGGAEAFFGQGTRLTVV.

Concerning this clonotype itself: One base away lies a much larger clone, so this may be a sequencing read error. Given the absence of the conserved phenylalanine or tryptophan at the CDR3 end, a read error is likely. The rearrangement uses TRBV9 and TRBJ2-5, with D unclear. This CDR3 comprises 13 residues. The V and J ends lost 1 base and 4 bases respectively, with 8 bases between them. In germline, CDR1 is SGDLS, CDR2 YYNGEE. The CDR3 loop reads CASSVTTGETQYY. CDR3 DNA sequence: TGTGCCAGCAGCGTAACTACGGGAGAGACCCAGTACTAC.

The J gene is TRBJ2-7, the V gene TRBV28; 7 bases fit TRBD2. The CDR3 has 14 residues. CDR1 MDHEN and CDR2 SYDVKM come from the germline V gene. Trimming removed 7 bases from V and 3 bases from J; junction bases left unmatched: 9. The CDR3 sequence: CASTGLAENYEQYF. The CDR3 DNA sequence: TGTGCCAGCACGGGGCTAGCGGAGAACTACGAGCAGTACTTC.

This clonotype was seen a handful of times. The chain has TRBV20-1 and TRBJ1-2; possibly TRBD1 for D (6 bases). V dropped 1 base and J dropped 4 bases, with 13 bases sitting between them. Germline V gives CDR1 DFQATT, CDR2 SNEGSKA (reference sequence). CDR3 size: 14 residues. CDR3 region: CSARGYTGLYGYTF. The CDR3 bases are TGCAGTGCTAGAGGATACACAGGGCTCTATGGCTACACCTTC.

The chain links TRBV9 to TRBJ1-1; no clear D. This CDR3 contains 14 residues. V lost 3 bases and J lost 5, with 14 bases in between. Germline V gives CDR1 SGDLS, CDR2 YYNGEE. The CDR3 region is CASSAEIGVTEAFF. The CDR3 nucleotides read TGTGCCAGCAGCGCAGAGATCGGTGTGACTGAAGCTTTCTTT.

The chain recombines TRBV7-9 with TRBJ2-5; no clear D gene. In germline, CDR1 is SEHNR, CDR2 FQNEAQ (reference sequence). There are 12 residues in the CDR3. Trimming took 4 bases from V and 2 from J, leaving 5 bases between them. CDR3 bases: TGTGCCAGCAGCTCTTGGCAAGAGACCCAGTACTTC. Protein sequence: CASSSWQETQYF.

DNA of the CDR3: TGTGCCAGCACTGGCGGGAGAAGCGGGGAGCTGTTTTTT. Protein sequence: CASTGGRSGELFF. The chain joins TRBV3-1 to TRBJ2-2, with 7 bases aligning to TRBD2. This CDR3 contains 13 residues. J lost 7 bases, V lost 7 bases, and 6 bases had no gene match. Germline V gives CDR1 LGHDT, CDR2 YNNKEL (reference sequence). Using reference TRBV3-1 and TRBJ2-2 for the parts outside the CDR3, the full variable domain is DTAVSQTPKYLVTQMGNDKSIKCEQNLGHDTMYWYKQDSKKFLKIMFSYNNKELIINETVPNRFSPKSPDKAHLNLHINSLELGDSAVYFCASTGGRSGELFFGEGSRLTVL.

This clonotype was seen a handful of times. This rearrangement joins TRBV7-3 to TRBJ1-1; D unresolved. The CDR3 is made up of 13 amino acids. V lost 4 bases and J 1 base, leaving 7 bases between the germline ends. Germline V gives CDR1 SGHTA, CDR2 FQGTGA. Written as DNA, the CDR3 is TGTGCCAGCAGCTCCAGTCCGAACACTGAAGCTTTCTTT. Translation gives CASSSSPNTEAFF.

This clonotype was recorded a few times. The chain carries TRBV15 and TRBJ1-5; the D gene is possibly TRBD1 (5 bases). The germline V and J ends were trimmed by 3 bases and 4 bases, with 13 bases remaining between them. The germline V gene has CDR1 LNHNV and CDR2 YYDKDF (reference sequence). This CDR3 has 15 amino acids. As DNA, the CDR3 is TGTGCCACCAGCAGCCTCGACAGCTTTAATCAGCCCCAGCATTTT. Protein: CATSSLDSFNQPQHF.

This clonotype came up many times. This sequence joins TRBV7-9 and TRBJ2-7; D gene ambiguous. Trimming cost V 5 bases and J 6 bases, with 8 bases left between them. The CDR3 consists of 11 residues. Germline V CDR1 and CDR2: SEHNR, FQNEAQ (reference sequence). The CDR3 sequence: CASSVVGEQYF. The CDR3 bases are TGTGCCAGCAGCGTAGTGGGCGAGCAGTACTTC.

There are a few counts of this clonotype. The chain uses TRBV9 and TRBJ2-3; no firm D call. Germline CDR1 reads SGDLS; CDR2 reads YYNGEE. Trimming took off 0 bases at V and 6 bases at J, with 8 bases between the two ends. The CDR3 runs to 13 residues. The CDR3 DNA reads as TGTGCCAGCAGCGTAGAGGAGAGGGATACGCAGTATTTT. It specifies CASSVEERDTQYF.

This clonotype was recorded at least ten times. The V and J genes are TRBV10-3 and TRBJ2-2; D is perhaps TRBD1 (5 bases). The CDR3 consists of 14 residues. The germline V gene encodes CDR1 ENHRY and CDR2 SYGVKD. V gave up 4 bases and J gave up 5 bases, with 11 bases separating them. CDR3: CAISAASGTGELFF. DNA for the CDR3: TGTGCCATCAGTGCTGCTTCAGGGACCGGGGAGCTGTTTTTT.

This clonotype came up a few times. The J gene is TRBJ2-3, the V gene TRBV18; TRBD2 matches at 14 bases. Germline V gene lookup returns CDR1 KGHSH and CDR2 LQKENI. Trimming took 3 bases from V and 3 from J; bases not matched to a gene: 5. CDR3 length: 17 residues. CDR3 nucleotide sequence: TGTGCCAGCTCACCCGGGACTAGCGGGAGCGGGACAGATACGCAGTATTTT. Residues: CASSPGTSGSGTDTQYF.

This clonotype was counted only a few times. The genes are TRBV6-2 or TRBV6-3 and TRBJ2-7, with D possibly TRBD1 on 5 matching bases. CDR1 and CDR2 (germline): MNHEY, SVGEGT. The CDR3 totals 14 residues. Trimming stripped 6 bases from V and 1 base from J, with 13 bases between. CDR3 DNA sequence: TGTGCCAGCAGCCAACACTCAGGGTCCTACGAGCAGTACTTC. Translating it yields CASSQHSGSYEQYF.

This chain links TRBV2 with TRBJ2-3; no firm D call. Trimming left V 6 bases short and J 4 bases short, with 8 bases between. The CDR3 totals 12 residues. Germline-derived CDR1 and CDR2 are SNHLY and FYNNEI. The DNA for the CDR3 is TGTGCCAGCAGGGCCCACTCAGATACGCAGTATTTT. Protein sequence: CASRAHSDTQYF.

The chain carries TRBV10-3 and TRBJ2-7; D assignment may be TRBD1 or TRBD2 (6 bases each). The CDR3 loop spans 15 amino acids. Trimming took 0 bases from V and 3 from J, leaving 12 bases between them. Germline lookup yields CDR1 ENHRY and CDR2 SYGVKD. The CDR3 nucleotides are TGTGCCATCAGTGAGTCATTCGGGGGCGGCTACGAGCAGTACTTC. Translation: CAISESFGGGYEQYF.

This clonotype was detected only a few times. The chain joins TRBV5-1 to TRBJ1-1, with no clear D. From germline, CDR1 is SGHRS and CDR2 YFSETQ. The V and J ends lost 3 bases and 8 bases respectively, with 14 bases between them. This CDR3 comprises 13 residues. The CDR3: CASSSSITPEAFF. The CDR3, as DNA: TGCGCCAGCAGCTCGTCCATTACGCCCGAAGCTTTCTTT.

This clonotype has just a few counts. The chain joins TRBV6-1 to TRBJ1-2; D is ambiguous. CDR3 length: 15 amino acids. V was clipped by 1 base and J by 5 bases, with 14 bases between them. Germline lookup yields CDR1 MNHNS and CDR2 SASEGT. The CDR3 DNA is TGTGCCAGCAGTGAAGGACGCAGCTTGATTTATGGCTACACCTTC. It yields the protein CASSEGRSLIYGYTF.